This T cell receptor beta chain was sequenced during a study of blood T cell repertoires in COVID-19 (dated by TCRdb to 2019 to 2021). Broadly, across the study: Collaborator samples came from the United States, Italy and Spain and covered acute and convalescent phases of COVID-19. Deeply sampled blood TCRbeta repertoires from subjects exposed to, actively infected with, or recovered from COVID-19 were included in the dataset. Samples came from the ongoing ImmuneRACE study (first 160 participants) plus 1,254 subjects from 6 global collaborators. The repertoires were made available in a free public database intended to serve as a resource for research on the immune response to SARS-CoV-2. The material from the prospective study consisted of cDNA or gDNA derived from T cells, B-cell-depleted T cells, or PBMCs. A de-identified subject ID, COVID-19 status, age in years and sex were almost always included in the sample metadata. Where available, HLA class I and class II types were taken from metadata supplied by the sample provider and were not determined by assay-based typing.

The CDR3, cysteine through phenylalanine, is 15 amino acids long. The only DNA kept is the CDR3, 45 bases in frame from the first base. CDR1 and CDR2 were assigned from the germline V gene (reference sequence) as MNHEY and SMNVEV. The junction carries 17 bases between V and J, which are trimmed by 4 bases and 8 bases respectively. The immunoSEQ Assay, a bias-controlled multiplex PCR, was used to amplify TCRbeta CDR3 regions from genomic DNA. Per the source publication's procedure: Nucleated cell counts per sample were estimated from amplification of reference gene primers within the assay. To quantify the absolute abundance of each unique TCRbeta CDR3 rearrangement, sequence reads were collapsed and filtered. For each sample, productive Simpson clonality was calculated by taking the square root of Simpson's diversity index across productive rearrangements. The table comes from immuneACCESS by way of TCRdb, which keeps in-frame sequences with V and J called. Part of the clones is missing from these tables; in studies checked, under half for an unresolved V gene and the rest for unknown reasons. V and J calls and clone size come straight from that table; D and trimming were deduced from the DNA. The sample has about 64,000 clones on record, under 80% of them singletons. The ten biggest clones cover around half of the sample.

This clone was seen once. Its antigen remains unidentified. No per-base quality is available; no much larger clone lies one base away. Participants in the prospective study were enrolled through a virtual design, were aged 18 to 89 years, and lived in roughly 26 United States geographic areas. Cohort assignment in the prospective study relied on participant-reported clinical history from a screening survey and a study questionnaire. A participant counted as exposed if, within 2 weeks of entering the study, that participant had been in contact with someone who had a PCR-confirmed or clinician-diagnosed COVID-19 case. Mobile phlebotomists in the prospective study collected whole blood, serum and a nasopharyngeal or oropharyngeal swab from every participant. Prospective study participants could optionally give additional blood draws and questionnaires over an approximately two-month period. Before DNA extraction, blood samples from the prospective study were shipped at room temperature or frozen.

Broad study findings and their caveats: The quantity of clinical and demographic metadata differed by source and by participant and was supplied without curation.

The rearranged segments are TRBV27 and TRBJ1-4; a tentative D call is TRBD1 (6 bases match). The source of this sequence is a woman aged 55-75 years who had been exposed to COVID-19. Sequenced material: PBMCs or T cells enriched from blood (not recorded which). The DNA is TGTGCCAGCAGTTCGCGGACAGTGCCGTCGGAAAAACTGTTTTTT. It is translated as CASSSRTVPSEKLFF.